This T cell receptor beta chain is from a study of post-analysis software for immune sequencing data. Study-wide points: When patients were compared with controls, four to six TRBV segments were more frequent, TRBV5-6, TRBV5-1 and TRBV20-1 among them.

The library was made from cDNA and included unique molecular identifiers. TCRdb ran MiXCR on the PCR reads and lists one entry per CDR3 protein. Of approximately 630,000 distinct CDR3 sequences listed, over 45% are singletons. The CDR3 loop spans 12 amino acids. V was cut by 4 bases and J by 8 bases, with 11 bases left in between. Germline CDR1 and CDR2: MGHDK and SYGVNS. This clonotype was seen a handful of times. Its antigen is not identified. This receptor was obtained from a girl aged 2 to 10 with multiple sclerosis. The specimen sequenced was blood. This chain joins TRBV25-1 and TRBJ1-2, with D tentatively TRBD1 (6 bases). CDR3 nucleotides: TGTGCCAGCAGTGGTCCAGGGGAGGGCTACACCTTC. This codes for CASSGPGEGYTF.